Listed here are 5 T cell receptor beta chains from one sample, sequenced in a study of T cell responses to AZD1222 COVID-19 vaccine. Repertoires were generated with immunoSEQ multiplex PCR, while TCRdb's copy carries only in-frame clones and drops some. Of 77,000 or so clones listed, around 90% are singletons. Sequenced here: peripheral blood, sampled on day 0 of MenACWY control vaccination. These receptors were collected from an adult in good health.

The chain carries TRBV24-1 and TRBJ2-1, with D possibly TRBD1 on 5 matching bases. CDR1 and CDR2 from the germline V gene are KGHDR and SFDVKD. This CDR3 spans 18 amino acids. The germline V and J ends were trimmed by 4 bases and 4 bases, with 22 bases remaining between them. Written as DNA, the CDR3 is TGTGCCACCAGTGACAACGCTCTCATCGTTAGGGGATACAATGAGCAGTTCTTC. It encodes CATSDNALIVRGYNEQFF.

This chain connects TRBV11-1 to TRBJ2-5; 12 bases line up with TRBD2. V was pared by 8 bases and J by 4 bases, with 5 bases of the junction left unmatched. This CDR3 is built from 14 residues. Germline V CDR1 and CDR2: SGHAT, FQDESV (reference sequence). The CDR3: CASGGGLAGETQYF. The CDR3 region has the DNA TGTGCCAGCGGGGGGGGACTAGCGGGAGAGACCCAGTACTTC.

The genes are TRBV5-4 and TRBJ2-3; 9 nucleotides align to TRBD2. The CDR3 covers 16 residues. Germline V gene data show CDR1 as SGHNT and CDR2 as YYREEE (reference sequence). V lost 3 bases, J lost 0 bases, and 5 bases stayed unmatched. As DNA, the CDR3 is TGTGCCAGCAGCTCTCGTAGCGGGGGAAGCACAGATACGCAGTATTTT. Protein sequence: CASSSRSGGSTDTQYF.

In nucleotides, the CDR3 is TGCGCCAGCAGCTTAGTATCGGGGAGCGGAAACACCATATATTTT. Translated: CASSLVSGSGNTIYF. This sequence joins TRBV5-1 and TRBJ1-3; D unresolved. Germline V lookup: CDR1 SGHRS, CDR2 YFSETQ. The ends were cut back, 2 bases at V and 4 bases at J, with 13 bases in the middle. CDR3 length equals 15 residues.

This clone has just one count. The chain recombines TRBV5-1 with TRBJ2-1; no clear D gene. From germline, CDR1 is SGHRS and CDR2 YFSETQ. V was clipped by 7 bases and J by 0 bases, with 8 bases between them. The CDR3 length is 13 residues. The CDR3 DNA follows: TGCGCCAGCGGGCTGAACTCCTACAATGAGCAGTTCTTC. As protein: CASGLNSYNEQFF.